This T cell receptor (beta chain) was captured by sequencing in a study of T-cell reconstitution after alpha-beta-depleted transplantation in children. This clonotype showed up many times. This sample's TCRbeta library carried unique molecular identifier barcodes. Each CDR3 protein gets one entry after TCRdb re-called the PCR reads with MiXCR. The sample has about 610,000 distinct CDR3 sequences, 10% to 13% seen once; the top ten hold 4% to 5%. The V and J ends lost 0 bases and 5 bases respectively, with 7 bases between them. CDR3 length: 14 amino acids. CDR1 is LGHDT and CDR2 is YNNKEL in the germline V gene (reference sequence).

The receptor's source is a human donor who donated a stem cell graft to a child with acute myeloid leukemia. V is TRBV3-1 and J is TRBJ2-2; no clear D gene. The sample was PBMCs from the stem cell graft donor, taken from the stem cell graft. The CDR3 DNA reads as TGTGCCAGCAGCCAAGATCTAGGGACCGGGGAGCTGTTTTTT. Translation gives CASSQDLGTGELFF.